This is a list of T cell receptor beta chains from one sample in a study of T cells in Graves' hyperthyroidism and ophthalmopathy. TCRdb independently ran MiXCR on the multiplex PCR reads; one entry per CDR3 protein. The sample contains around 490,000 distinct CDR3 sequences, roughly 21% of which appear only once. Sequenced sample: blood. These receptors came from a man in his forties with Graves' ophthalmopathy. The CDR3 runs from the conserved cysteine through the conserved F or W. The D gene is left open where the match is weak. Not every row has a clone size; where given, it reads once, few, many or a size class.

len: 14
j_gene: TRBJ2-1
abundance: -
v_gene: TRBV20-1
d_gene: -
CDR3nt: TGCAGTGCTAGGGACGGGAGCTCCTACAATGAGCAGTTCTTC
CDR3aa: CSARDGSSYNEQFF

len: 19
j_gene: TRBJ1-5
abundance: few
v_gene: TRBV19
d_gene: -
CDR3nt: TGTGCCAGTAGTACCAGACAGAACCTATCCGATAGGAAGGGTCAGCCCCAGCATTTT
CDR3aa: CASSTRQNLSDRKGQPQHF

len: 16
j_gene: TRBJ2-3
abundance: many
v_gene: TRBV11-1
d_gene: -
CDR3nt: TGTGCCAGCAGCTCCCCAGCGGACACTAGCACAGATACGCAGTATTTT
CDR3aa: CASSSPADTSTDTQYF

len: 16
j_gene: TRBJ2-7
abundance: few
v_gene: TRBV5-1
d_gene: TRBD1
CDR3nt: TGCGCCAGCAGCTTGTCCGGGACAGGGGCACTCACCGAGCAGTACTTC
CDR3aa: CASSLSGTGALTEQYF

len: 15
j_gene: TRBJ2-5
abundance: -
v_gene: TRBV12-3/TRBV12-4
d_gene: TRBD2
CDR3nt: TGTGCCAGCAGTTGGCTAGCGGGAGGTCAAGAGACCCAGTACTTC
CDR3aa: CASSWLAGGQETQYF

len: 12
j_gene: TRBJ1-4
abundance: few
v_gene: TRBV28
d_gene: -
CDR3nt: TGTGCCAGCAGTTTATTTGGGGAAAAACTGTTTTTT
CDR3aa: CASSLFGEKLFF

len: 17
j_gene: TRBJ1-2
abundance: few
v_gene: TRBV28
d_gene: TRBD1
CDR3nt: TGTGCCAGCAGGGCTACGCCCGGGACAGCCAACAACTATGGCTACACCTTC
CDR3aa: CASRATPGTANNYGYTF

len: 12
j_gene: TRBJ2-3
abundance: -
v_gene: TRBV29-1
d_gene: -
CDR3nt: TGCAGCGTTTGGGACAGCACAGATACGCAGTATTTT
CDR3aa: CSVWDSTDTQYF

len: 15
j_gene: TRBJ2-3
abundance: many
v_gene: TRBV2
d_gene: -
CDR3nt: TGTGCCAGCAGTGGTGGGACTTCTTACACAGATACGCAGTATTTT
CDR3aa: CASSGGTSYTDTQYF

len: 16
j_gene: TRBJ2-5
abundance: few
v_gene: TRBV10-3
d_gene: TRBD2
CDR3nt: TGTGCCATCAGTGAGCGGCGGGGGGGCTTCCAAGAGACCCAGTACTTC
CDR3aa: CAISERRGGFQETQYF

len: 17
j_gene: TRBJ2-2
abundance: -
v_gene: TRBV10-3
d_gene: TRBD1
CDR3nt: TGTGCCATCCCGTTCCCCCTTAAACAGGGGTCCACCGGGGAGCTGTTTTTT
CDR3aa: CAIPFPLKQGSTGELFF

len: 15
j_gene: TRBJ1-2
abundance: few
v_gene: TRBV5-1
d_gene: -
CDR3nt: TGCGCCAGCAGCGCGGCCCCCCAGGGAAACTATGGCTACACCTTC
CDR3aa: CASSAAPQGNYGYTF

len: 15
j_gene: TRBJ2-5
abundance: few
v_gene: TRBV7-9
d_gene: -
CDR3nt: TGTGCCAGCACCACTGTGGGGGGCCTTAAAGAGACCCAGTACTTC
CDR3aa: CASTTVGGLKETQYF

len: 14
j_gene: TRBJ2-7
abundance: -
v_gene: TRBV6-2/TRBV6-3
d_gene: TRBD2
CDR3nt: TGTGCCAGCAGAACAGGCGGGAGTTACCACGAGCAGTACTTC
CDR3aa: CASRTGGSYHEQYF

len: 12
j_gene: TRBJ2-1
abundance: many
v_gene: TRBV28
d_gene: -
CDR3nt: TGTGCCAGCAGACAAACACTCAATGAGCAGTTCTTC
CDR3aa: CASRQTLNEQFF

len: 16
j_gene: TRBJ2-6
abundance: -
v_gene: TRBV6-1
d_gene: TRBD1
CDR3nt: TGTGCCAGCAAACCTACCCAGGGGGCAGGGGCCAACGTCCTGACTTTC
CDR3aa: CASKPTQGAGANVLTF

len: 11
j_gene: TRBJ2-7
abundance: many
v_gene: TRBV3-1
d_gene: -
CDR3nt: TGTGCCAGCAGCCAAGCTGGCGAGCAGTACTTC
CDR3aa: CASSQAGEQYF

len: 14
j_gene: TRBJ1-5
abundance: -
v_gene: TRBV4-3
d_gene: -
CDR3nt: TGCGCCAGCAGCCAAGATGAACAGAATCAGCCCCAGCATTTT
CDR3aa: CASSQDEQNQPQHF

len: 16
j_gene: TRBJ1-3
abundance: few
v_gene: TRBV18
d_gene: TRBD1
CDR3nt: TGTGCCAGCTCACCCAAGACAGGGGGCTCTGGAAACACCATATATTTT
CDR3aa: CASSPKTGGSGNTIYF

len: 15
j_gene: TRBJ1-5
abundance: few
v_gene: TRBV7-2
d_gene: -
CDR3nt: TGTGCCAGCAGCTTAGTAGGGATCTGGGGCCAGCCCCAGCATTTT
CDR3aa: CASSLVGIWGQPQHF

len: 14
j_gene: TRBJ2-5
abundance: many
v_gene: TRBV28
d_gene: -
CDR3nt: TGTGCCAGCAGTTTATTGATGATGCTCGAGACCCAGTACTTC
CDR3aa: CASSLLMMLETQYF

len: 16
j_gene: TRBJ2-6
abundance: -
v_gene: TRBV7-2
d_gene: -
CDR3nt: TGTGCCAGCAGTTGGACCGTAGGGCCTGGGGCCAACGTCCTGACTTTC
CDR3aa: CASSWTVGPGANVLTF

len: 14
j_gene: TRBJ2-7
abundance: many
v_gene: TRBV5-1
d_gene: -
CDR3nt: TGCGCCAGCAGCTCCGGGACATCCTCCTACGAGCAGTACTTC
CDR3aa: CASSSGTSSYEQYF

len: 18
j_gene: TRBJ2-3
abundance: many
v_gene: TRBV3-1
d_gene: -
CDR3nt: TGTGCCAGCAGCCAAGCTCCCTGGGGCACCACGCTCACAGATACGCAGTATTTT
CDR3aa: CASSQAPWGTTLTDTQYF

len: 15
j_gene: TRBJ1-2
abundance: many
v_gene: TRBV5-1
d_gene: -
CDR3nt: TGCGCCAGCAGCTTGGAAGGAGGGATGAGGCCGGGCTACACCTTC
CDR3aa: CASSLEGGMRPGYTF

len: 13
j_gene: TRBJ2-3
abundance: few
v_gene: TRBV6-1
d_gene: TRBD1
CDR3nt: TGTGCCAGCGAGGGACAGGGACGTAATACGCAGTATTTT
CDR3aa: CASEGQGRNTQYF

len: 16
j_gene: TRBJ1-5
abundance: many
v_gene: TRBV11-2
d_gene: TRBD1
CDR3nt: TGTGCCAGCAGCTTCGGGACAGGGGGCCATGGGGAGCCCCAGCATTTT
CDR3aa: CASSFGTGGHGEPQHF

len: 15
j_gene: TRBJ2-5
abundance: -
v_gene: TRBV28
d_gene: TRBD2
CDR3nt: TGTGCCAGCAGTTTATCGGGGGGGCCGTCCATGGCCCAGTACTTC
CDR3aa: CASSLSGGPSMAQYF

len: 13
j_gene: TRBJ1-5
abundance: many
v_gene: TRBV24-1
d_gene: -
CDR3nt: TGTGCCACCAGTGGTACGGTCAATCAGCCCCAGCATTTT
CDR3aa: CATSGTVNQPQHF

len: 14
j_gene: TRBJ2-7
abundance: -
v_gene: TRBV5-1
d_gene: -
CDR3nt: TGCGCCAGCAGCCCGACCGGGACGCACTACGAGCAGTACTTC
CDR3aa: CASSPTGTHYEQYF

len: 14
j_gene: TRBJ1-2
abundance: -
v_gene: TRBV6-5
d_gene: -
CDR3nt: TGTGCCAGCAGTTACTTGGGGGGTAACTATGGCTACACCTTC
CDR3aa: CASSYLGGNYGYTF

len: 12
j_gene: TRBJ1-1
abundance: few
v_gene: TRBV6-1
d_gene: TRBD1
CDR3nt: TGTGCCAGCACCGACCCGGACAGGGAAGCTTTCTTT
CDR3aa: CASTDPDREAFF

len: 14
j_gene: TRBJ2-7
abundance: many
v_gene: TRBV28
d_gene: TRBD1
CDR3nt: TGTGCCAGCAGCCCCGGGACAGGGGGTTACGAGCAGTACTTC
CDR3aa: CASSPGTGGYEQYF

len: 17
j_gene: TRBJ2-7
abundance: once
v_gene: TRBV6-1
d_gene: TRBD2
CDR3nt: TGCGCCAGCAGTGGAAGGGTGGCGGGGGTTAGCTCCTACGAGCAGTACTTC
CDR3aa: CASSGRVAGVSSYEQYF

len: 13
j_gene: TRBJ1-1
abundance: few
v_gene: TRBV6-1
d_gene: -
CDR3nt: TGTGCCAGCAGTAACGGACAGCGGACTGAAGCTTTCTTT
CDR3aa: CASSNGQRTEAFF

len: 15
j_gene: TRBJ1-2
abundance: -
v_gene: TRBV29-1
d_gene: -
CDR3nt: TGCAGCGTTGAAGTGTCGGGCGCAGGGGTGGGCGGCTACACCTTC
CDR3aa: CSVEVSGAGVGGYTF

len: 18
j_gene: TRBJ2-2
abundance: -
v_gene: TRBV4-1
d_gene: TRBD2
CDR3nt: TGCGCCAGCAGCCAAGTCATATCGCGGGGGGTTAACACCGGGGAGCTGTTTTTT
CDR3aa: CASSQVISRGVNTGELFF

len: 14
j_gene: TRBJ2-5
abundance: many
v_gene: TRBV20-1
d_gene: TRBD1
CDR3nt: TGCAGTGCTAGGGACAGGGCCGTCGGGGAGACCCAGTACTTC
CDR3aa: CSARDRAVGETQYF

len: 14
j_gene: TRBJ1-5
abundance: -
v_gene: TRBV19
d_gene: -
CDR3nt: TGTGCCAGTAGTATCCAGCGGGGCAATCAGCCCCAGCATTTT
CDR3aa: CASSIQRGNQPQHF

len: 13
j_gene: TRBJ2-2
abundance: -
v_gene: TRBV10-1
d_gene: -
CDR3nt: TGCGCCAGCAGTGGACAGTTCACCGGGGAGCTGTTTTTT
CDR3aa: CASSGQFTGELFF

len: 11
j_gene: TRBJ1-1
abundance: few
v_gene: TRBV7-2
d_gene: -
CDR3nt: TGTGCCAGCAGCTTAGATGTTGAAGCTTTCTTT
CDR3aa: CASSLDVEAFF

len: 13
j_gene: TRBJ2-7
abundance: -
v_gene: TRBV11-2
d_gene: -
CDR3nt: TGTGCAAAGGACTTCTTTAGCTCCTACGAGCAGTACTTC
CDR3aa: CAKDFFSSYEQYF

len: 16
j_gene: TRBJ2-2
abundance: -
v_gene: TRBV5-1
d_gene: -
CDR3nt: TGCGCCAGCAGCTTGGACCCCGGATGGAGGACCGGGGAGCTGTTTTTT
CDR3aa: CASSLDPGWRTGELFF

len: 14
j_gene: TRBJ1-1
abundance: -
v_gene: TRBV6-1
d_gene: -
CDR3nt: TGTGCCAGCAGTCGCTTTGGGGGCTACACTGAAGCTTTCTTT
CDR3aa: CASSRFGGYTEAFF

len: 14
j_gene: TRBJ1-5
abundance: few
v_gene: TRBV7-3
d_gene: TRBD1
CDR3nt: TGTGCCAGCAGCTCGACAGGGAGGAATCAGCCCCAGCATTTT
CDR3aa: CASSSTGRNQPQHF

len: 14
j_gene: TRBJ2-3
abundance: -
v_gene: TRBV12-3/TRBV12-4
d_gene: -
CDR3nt: TGTGCCAGCAGTTTAATGGGAACCTCAGATACGCAGTATTTT
CDR3aa: CASSLMGTSDTQYF